These T cell receptor beta chains were read from a single sample in a study of blood T cell repertoires in COVID-19. The protocol was immunoSEQ multiplex PCR, while the TCRdb copy is restricted to in-frame clones and leaves out a portion. The sample lists 250,000 to 300,000 clones, 88% occurring once. The sample consisted of PBMCs or T cells enriched from blood (not recorded which). These receptors all come from a woman aged 55-69 years in a cohort exposed to, infected with or recovered from COVID-19 (not recorded which). Both conserved end residues are part of each CDR3. The order of the fields is V gene, clone size, CDR3 length, J gene, D gene, CDR3 protein, CDR3 DNA. D genes are given only for firm matches. The listing skips clone size in some rows; elsewhere it reads once, few, many or a size class.

V gene: TRBV5-1; clone size: .; CDR3 length: 16; J gene: TRBJ2-1; D gene: TRBD2; CDR3 protein: CASSLMASGMGNEQFF; CDR3 DNA: TGCGCCAGCAGCTTGATGGCTAGCGGGATGGGCAATGAGCAGTTCTTC
V gene: TRBV4-1; clone size: .; CDR3 length: 15; J gene: TRBJ2-5; D gene: .; CDR3 protein: CASSQVSGEVETQYF; CDR3 DNA: TGCGCCAGCAGCCAAGTCTCGGGAGAGGTCGAGACCCAGTACTTC
V gene: TRBV5-1; clone size: .; CDR3 length: 15; J gene: TRBJ2-1; D gene: TRBD1; CDR3 protein: CASSLRQGEYNEQFF; CDR3 DNA: TGCGCCAGCAGCTTGAGACAGGGGGAGTACAATGAGCAGTTCTTC
V gene: TRBV24-1; clone size: few; CDR3 length: 14; J gene: TRBJ2-1; D gene: TRBD1; CDR3 protein: CATSDTGTGDEQFF; CDR3 DNA: TGTGCCACCAGTGATACCGGGACAGGGGATGAGCAGTTCTTC
V gene: TRBV2; clone size: few; CDR3 length: 14; J gene: TRBJ1-5; D gene: TRBD1; CDR3 protein: CASSGDRSNQPQHF; CDR3 DNA: TGTGCCAGCAGTGGGGACAGGAGCAATCAGCCCCAGCATTTT
V gene: TRBV2; clone size: once; CDR3 length: 14; J gene: TRBJ1-2; D gene: .; CDR3 protein: CASKGGTAALWPHF; CDR3 DNA: TGTGCCAGCAAGGGAGGCACCGCTGCTCTATGGCCACACTTC
V gene: TRBV6-1; clone size: .; CDR3 length: 14; J gene: TRBJ1-4; D gene: .; CDR3 protein: CASSDGQPNEKLFF; CDR3 DNA: TGTGCCAGCAGTGACGGACAGCCTAATGAAAAACTGTTTTTT
V gene: TRBV24-1; clone size: .; CDR3 length: 11; J gene: TRBJ1-1; D gene: .; CDR3 protein: CATIEQWEAFF; CDR3 DNA: TGTGCCACCATTGAACAGTGGGAAGCTTTCTTT
V gene: TRBV19; clone size: .; CDR3 length: 13; J gene: TRBJ1-1; D gene: .; CDR3 protein: CASSIQENTEAFF; CDR3 DNA: TGTGCCAGTAGTATTCAGGAGAACACTGAAGCTTTCTTT
V gene: TRBV4-1; clone size: .; CDR3 length: 13; J gene: TRBJ2-1; D gene: TRBD2; CDR3 protein: CASSFAGDNEQFF; CDR3 DNA: TGCGCCAGCTCCTTTGCGGGAGACAATGAGCAGTTCTTC
V gene: TRBV18; clone size: few; CDR3 length: 14; J gene: TRBJ2-7; D gene: TRBD2; CDR3 protein: CASSTGGATYEQYF; CDR3 DNA: TGTGCCAGCTCCACGGGGGGGGCCACCTACGAGCAGTACTTC
V gene: TRBV11-2; clone size: .; CDR3 length: 15; J gene: TRBJ2-7; D gene: TRBD1; CDR3 protein: CASSETGGSSYEQYF; CDR3 DNA: TGTGCCAGCAGCGAAACAGGGGGAAGCTCCTACGAGCAGTACTTC
V gene: TRBV7-2; clone size: once; CDR3 length: 15; J gene: TRBJ2-3; D gene: .; CDR3 protein: CASSLYSQGTDTQYF; CDR3 DNA: TGTGCCAGCAGCTTATATTCCCAGGGAACAGATACGCAGTATTTT
V gene: TRBV5-1; clone size: few; CDR3 length: 16; J gene: TRBJ2-3; D gene: TRBD2; CDR3 protein: CASSLIRGGRTDTQYF; CDR3 DNA: TGCGCCAGCAGCTTAATCCGGGGAGGGCGAACAGATACGCAGTATTTT
V gene: TRBV24-1; clone size: .; CDR3 length: 15; J gene: TRBJ2-7; D gene: TRBD1; CDR3 protein: CATSDGTGARFEQYF; CDR3 DNA: TGTGCCACCAGTGATGGGACAGGGGCTCGGTTCGAGCAGTACTTC
V gene: TRBV5-4; clone size: few; CDR3 length: 15; J gene: TRBJ2-1; D gene: .; CDR3 protein: CASSRDFGSYNEQFF; CDR3 DNA: TGTGCCAGCAGCCGCGACTTTGGCTCCTACAATGAGCAGTTCTTC
V gene: TRBV23-1; clone size: .; CDR3 length: 15; J gene: TRBJ2-4; D gene: TRBD1; CDR3 protein: CASVAWDRGRNIQYF; CDR3 DNA: TGCGCCAGCGTAGCTTGGGACAGGGGGCGAAACATTCAGTACTTC
V gene: TRBV7-2; clone size: .; CDR3 length: 15; J gene: TRBJ1-2; D gene: TRBD1; CDR3 protein: CASSPRQGVSYGYTF; CDR3 DNA: TGTGCCAGCAGCCCTAGACAGGGGGTTAGCTATGGCTACACCTTC
V gene: TRBV19; clone size: .; CDR3 length: 17; J gene: TRBJ1-6; D gene: TRBD1; CDR3 protein: CASSTSPNRGPDSPLHF; CDR3 DNA: TGTGCCAGTAGTACTTCGCCTAACAGGGGGCCGGATTCACCCCTCCACTTT
V gene: TRBV6-4; clone size: .; CDR3 length: 16; J gene: TRBJ1-4; D gene: .; CDR3 protein: CASSDVQDRHNEKLFF; CDR3 DNA: TGTGCCAGCAGTGACGTTCAAGACAGACATAATGAAAAACTGTTTTTT
V gene: TRBV27; clone size: .; CDR3 length: 19; J gene: TRBJ2-1; D gene: TRBD2; CDR3 protein: CASSRAGGSGGSSYNEQFF; CDR3 DNA: TGTGCCAGCAGTCGAGCGGGAGGAAGTGGTGGGAGCTCCTACAATGAGCAGTTCTTC
V gene: TRBV5-4; clone size: once; CDR3 length: 17; J gene: TRBJ2-2; D gene: TRBD2; CDR3 protein: CASSLDQRETYTGELFF; CDR3 DNA: TGTGCCAGCAGCTTGGACCAGCGGGAGACTTACACCGGGGAGCTGTTTTTT
V gene: TRBV27; clone size: .; CDR3 length: 15; J gene: TRBJ1-5; D gene: .; CDR3 protein: CASSGGSLANQPQHF; CDR3 DNA: TGTGCCAGCAGCGGGGGGTCCTTAGCCAATCAGCCCCAGCATTTT
V gene: TRBV11-2; clone size: .; CDR3 length: 15; J gene: TRBJ1-1; D gene: TRBD1; CDR3 protein: CASSPLTGKNTEAFF; CDR3 DNA: TGTGCCAGCAGCCCCTTGACAGGGAAGAACACTGAAGCTTTCTTT
V gene: TRBV6-2/TRBV6-3; clone size: .; CDR3 length: 19; J gene: TRBJ2-5; D gene: .; CDR3 protein: CASSYAVLDSSWGQETQYF; CDR3 DNA: TGTGCCAGCAGTTACGCGGTCTTGGACTCTAGTTGGGGCCAAGAGACCCAGTACTTC
V gene: TRBV5-4; clone size: .; CDR3 length: 15; J gene: TRBJ2-3; D gene: TRBD2; CDR3 protein: CASSLETSGTDTQYF; CDR3 DNA: TGTGCCAGCAGCTTGGAGACTAGCGGCACAGATACGCAGTATTTT
V gene: TRBV13; clone size: .; CDR3 length: 16; J gene: TRBJ2-2; D gene: .; CDR3 protein: CASSLGLGGGTGELFF; CDR3 DNA: TGTGCCAGCAGCTTAGGACTAGGCGGAGGGACCGGGGAGCTGTTTTTT
V gene: TRBV9; clone size: .; CDR3 length: 15; J gene: TRBJ2-1; D gene: TRBD2; CDR3 protein: CASSDLAGGPYEQFF; CDR3 DNA: TGTGCCAGCAGCGATCTAGCGGGAGGGCCCTATGAGCAGTTCTTC
V gene: TRBV19; clone size: .; CDR3 length: 13; J gene: TRBJ1-2; D gene: TRBD1; CDR3 protein: CASRFPGGDGYTF; CDR3 DNA: TGTGCCAGTAGGTTTCCAGGGGGAGATGGCTACACCTTC
V gene: TRBV6-1; clone size: .; CDR3 length: 17; J gene: TRBJ2-1; D gene: TRBD2; CDR3 protein: CASSEGAGGRASNEQFF; CDR3 DNA: TGTGCCAGCAGTGAGGGGGCTGGCGGGAGGGCCTCCAATGAGCAGTTCTTC
V gene: TRBV7-9; clone size: once; CDR3 length: 15; J gene: TRBJ2-7; D gene: .; CDR3 protein: CASSLAVQVGNEQYF; CDR3 DNA: TGTGCCAGCAGCTTAGCGGTGCAGGTCGGTAACGAGCAGTACTTC
V gene: TRBV6-5; clone size: .; CDR3 length: 15; J gene: TRBJ2-2; D gene: .; CDR3 protein: CASSYSLTTHGELFF; CDR3 DNA: TGTGCCAGCAGTTACTCTCTGACGACACACGGGGAGCTGTTTTTT
V gene: TRBV12-5; clone size: .; CDR3 length: 16; J gene: TRBJ2-3; D gene: .; CDR3 protein: CASGVTGEWATDTQYF; CDR3 DNA: TGTGCTAGTGGGGTAACGGGAGAGTGGGCCACAGATACGCAGTATTTT
V gene: TRBV5-6; clone size: .; CDR3 length: 12; J gene: TRBJ2-1; D gene: .; CDR3 protein: CASRRRTPEQFF; CDR3 DNA: TGTGCCAGCAGGCGTCGGACACCCGAGCAGTTCTTC
V gene: TRBV5-4; clone size: .; CDR3 length: 15; J gene: TRBJ1-3; D gene: TRBD1; CDR3 protein: CASSPGQGSGNTIYF; CDR3 DNA: TGTGCCAGCAGCCCGGGACAGGGAAGTGGAAACACCATATATTTT
V gene: TRBV6-6; clone size: .; CDR3 length: 13; J gene: TRBJ2-7; D gene: TRBD2; CDR3 protein: CASRGGTGYEQYF; CDR3 DNA: TGTGCCAGCAGGGGAGGGACCGGGTACGAGCAGTACTTC
V gene: TRBV10-3; clone size: .; CDR3 length: 14; J gene: TRBJ1-6; D gene: TRBD1; CDR3 protein: CAISPGQGFSPLHF; CDR3 DNA: TGTGCCATCAGCCCGGGACAGGGATTTTCACCCCTCCACTTT
V gene: TRBV5-1; clone size: .; CDR3 length: 15; J gene: TRBJ1-6; D gene: .; CDR3 protein: CASSLISSYNSPLHF; CDR3 DNA: TGCGCCAGCAGCTTAATTAGCTCCTATAATTCACCCCTCCACTTT
V gene: TRBV2; clone size: .; CDR3 length: 12; J gene: TRBJ2-7; D gene: .; CDR3 protein: CASKDGAYEQYF; CDR3 DNA: TGTGCCAGCAAGGACGGGGCCTACGAGCAGTACTTC
V gene: TRBV6-5; clone size: .; CDR3 length: 14; J gene: TRBJ2-5; D gene: TRBD1; CDR3 protein: CASSQGVRGETQYF; CDR3 DNA: TGTGCCAGCAGTCAGGGGGTAAGGGGGGAGACCCAGTACTTC
V gene: TRBV6-5; clone size: .; CDR3 length: 15; J gene: TRBJ2-1; D gene: TRBD2; CDR3 protein: CASTSGLLAGNEQFF; CDR3 DNA: TGTGCCAGCACCTCCGGCCTCCTAGCGGGTAATGAGCAGTTCTTC
V gene: TRBV18; clone size: .; CDR3 length: 14; J gene: TRBJ2-7; D gene: .; CDR3 protein: CASSPFGREKEQYF; CDR3 DNA: TGTGCCAGCTCACCATTTGGCAGGGAAAAGGAGCAGTACTTC
V gene: TRBV28; clone size: .; CDR3 length: 15; J gene: TRBJ1-5; D gene: TRBD1; CDR3 protein: CASQYRGGSNQPQHF; CDR3 DNA: TGTGCCAGCCAATACAGGGGCGGAAGCAATCAGCCCCAGCATTTT
V gene: TRBV5-6; clone size: .; CDR3 length: 15; J gene: TRBJ1-6; D gene: .; CDR3 protein: CASSLSGPRNSPLHF; CDR3 DNA: TGTGCCAGCAGCTTGTCAGGGCCCCGTAATTCACCCCTCCACTTT
V gene: TRBV7-7; clone size: .; CDR3 length: 14; J gene: TRBJ2-2; D gene: TRBD1; CDR3 protein: CASSRDRATGELFF; CDR3 DNA: TGTGCTAGCAGCCGGGACAGGGCTACCGGGGAGCTGTTTTTT
V gene: TRBV5-4; clone size: .; CDR3 length: 15; J gene: TRBJ1-2; D gene: TRBD1; CDR3 protein: CASSAQTGGKEGYTF; CDR3 DNA: TGTGCCAGCAGCGCGCAGACAGGGGGCAAAGAAGGCTACACCTTC
V gene: TRBV7-8; clone size: .; CDR3 length: 13; J gene: TRBJ2-5; D gene: .; CDR3 protein: CASTLRLEETQYF; CDR3 DNA: TGTGCCAGCACTCTTAGATTAGAGGAGACCCAGTACTTC
V gene: TRBV4-2; clone size: once; CDR3 length: 13; J gene: TRBJ1-1; D gene: .; CDR3 protein: CASSQEQETEAFF; CDR3 DNA: TGTGCCAGCAGCCAAGAGCAGGAAACTGAAGCTTTCTTT
V gene: TRBV4-1; clone size: .; CDR3 length: 16; J gene: TRBJ1-1; D gene: .; CDR3 protein: CASSQDRRTENTEAFF; CDR3 DNA: TGCGCCAGCAGCCAAGATCGGCGGACAGAAAACACTGAAGCTTTCTTT
V gene: TRBV5-1; clone size: .; CDR3 length: 14; J gene: TRBJ2-7; D gene: TRBD1; CDR3 protein: CASSPGQGRHEQYF; CDR3 DNA: TGCGCCAGCAGCCCTGGACAGGGCCGGCACGAGCAGTACTTC
V gene: TRBV7-9; clone size: .; CDR3 length: 12; J gene: TRBJ2-5; D gene: .; CDR3 protein: CASSLRGETQYF; CDR3 DNA: TGTGCCAGCAGCTTACGGGGGGAGACCCAGTACTTC
V gene: TRBV7-8; clone size: .; CDR3 length: 14; J gene: TRBJ2-3; D gene: .; CDR3 protein: CASSLRMRADTQYF; CDR3 DNA: TGTGCCAGCAGCTTACGCATGCGGGCAGATACGCAGTATTTT
V gene: TRBV28; clone size: .; CDR3 length: 15; J gene: TRBJ1-4; D gene: TRBD1; CDR3 protein: CASREGTGLGEKLFF; CDR3 DNA: TGTGCCAGCAGGGAAGGGACAGGGCTCGGTGAAAAACTGTTTTTT